This TCR beta chain was obtained from a study of response to subunit inactivated influenza vaccine. TCRdb itself ran the RT-PCR reads through MiXCR, one entry per CDR3 protein. The sample shows about 190,000 distinct CDR3 sequences, over 13% of them seen only once. Concerning this clonotype: Its antigen is unidentified.

The CDR3 is 15 residues long. Germline values: CDR1 MNHNS, CDR2 SASEGT. V gave up 4 bases and J gave up 5 bases; unmatched junction bases: 1. Study results and caveats: After each seasonal influenza vaccination, few new T cells are recruited, the authors suggested.

The TCR was taken from a man over 45 who received an inactivated influenza vaccine. The chain joins TRBV6-1 to TRBJ2-2; TRBD2 agrees at 13 bases. Source: CD8+ T cells sorted from PBMCs, taken approximately 5 days after vaccination. The CDR3 is CASSGLAGGTGELFF. The CDR3 nucleotides are TGTGCCAGCAGTGGACTAGCGGGAGGAACCGGGGAGCTGTTTTTT.